This TCR beta chain derives from a study of blood T cell repertoires in COVID-19. Study information: Sources were T cells, B-cell-depleted T cells, or PBMCs; the material itself was cDNA or gDNA.

This table comes from immunoSEQ multiplex PCR, and its TCRdb copy is limited to in-frame clones, with some not included. The table shows under 200,000 clones, with 80% occurring only once. Per the germline V gene, CDR1 is LNHDA and CDR2 is SQIVND (reference sequence). Trimming removed 5 bases from V and 8 bases from J; junction bases left unmatched: 7. This CDR3 comprises 13 residues. The sequenced sample was PBMCs or T cells enriched from blood (not recorded which). This clonotype originated in a woman aged 55-69 years who had recovered from COVID-19. This chain links TRBV19 with TRBJ1-2; 8 nucleotides line up with TRBD1. The CDR3 spells CASSLQGVLGYTF. In DNA form, the CDR3 reads TGTGCCAGTAGTCTACAGGGGGTCTTGGGCTACACCTTC. The full variable domain, with the rest looked up from reference TRBV19 and TRBJ1-2, is DGGITQSPKYLFRKEGQNVTLSCEQNLNHDAMYWYRQDPGQGLRLIYYSQIVNDFQKGDIAEGYSVSREKKESFPLTVTSAQKNPTAFYLCASSLQGVLGYTFGSGTRLTVV.